The clone carrying this T cell receptor beta chain was seen a handful of times. These data belong to a study of shared clonotypes between healthy human individuals. The J segment lost 2 bases and the V segment lost 4 bases, leaving 5 bases of the junction unmatched. This CDR3 is 14 amino acids long. Looked up from germline, CDR1 is SNHLY and CDR2 is FYNNEI. Assay used: immunoSEQ multiplex PCR; TCRdb lists only in-frame clones, some missing. The top ten clones hold 1.8% of a sample with fewer than 850,000 clones, around 72% of them seen once. This clonotype was obtained from a woman younger than 45 in good health. The sample comprised memory CD4+ T cells sorted from blood. The subset was: CD45RA-negative fraction. The chain joins TRBV2 to TRBJ2-7; 7 bases match TRBD1. The CDR3 sequence is CASSAGTDPYEQYF. The CDR3 DNA is TGTGCCAGCAGTGCCGGGACAGACCCCTACGAGCAGTACTTC. The full variable domain, with the rest looked up from reference TRBV2 and TRBJ2-7, is EPEVTQTPSHQVTQMGQEVILRCVPISNHLYFYWYRQILGQKVEFLVSFYNNEISEKSEIFDDQFSVERPDGSNFTLKIRSTKLEDSAMYFCASSAGTDPYEQYFGPGTRLTVT.